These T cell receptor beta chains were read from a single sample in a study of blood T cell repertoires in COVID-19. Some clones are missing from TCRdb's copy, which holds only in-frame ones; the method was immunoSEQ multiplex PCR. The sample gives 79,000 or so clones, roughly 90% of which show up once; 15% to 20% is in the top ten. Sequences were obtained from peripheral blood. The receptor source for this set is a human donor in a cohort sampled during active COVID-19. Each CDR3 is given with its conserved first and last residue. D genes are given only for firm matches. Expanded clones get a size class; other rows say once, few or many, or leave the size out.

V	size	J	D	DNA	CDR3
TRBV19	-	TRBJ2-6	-	TGTGCCAGTAGTATAGGGGCCAGGGCAGCCTCTGGGGCCAACGTCCTGACTTTC	CASSIGARAASGANVLTF
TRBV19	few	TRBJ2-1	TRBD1	TGTGCCAGTAGTACAACCGTCAGGGGGTTGGGGTTCTTC	CASSTTVRGLGFF
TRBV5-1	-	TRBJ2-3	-	TGCGCCAGCAGCTTGGGAGGGGATACGCAGTATTTT	CASSLGGDTQYF
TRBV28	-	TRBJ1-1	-	TGTGCCAGCAGTTTATCATTGGGGGGTGGGACTGAAGCTTTCTTT	CASSLSLGGGTEAFF
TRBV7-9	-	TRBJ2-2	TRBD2	TGTGCCAGCAGCCGCCTCGGGACTAGCGGGAGAATTGACGGGGAGCTGTTTTTT	CASSRLGTSGRIDGELFF
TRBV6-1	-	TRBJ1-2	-	TGTGCCAGCAGTGAAGTGAGTTCATATGGCTACACCTTC	CASSEVSSYGYTF
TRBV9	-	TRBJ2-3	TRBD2	TGTGCCAGCAGCGTCCAAGCGGGAGAATCAGATACGCAGTATTTT	CASSVQAGESDTQYF
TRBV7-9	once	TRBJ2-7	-	TGTGCCAGCAGCTTAGGTCTAGCGAGCGACGAGCAGTACTTC	CASSLGLASDEQYF
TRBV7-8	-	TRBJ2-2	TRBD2	TGTGCCAGCAGGCCTCTAGCGGGGAACACCGGGGAGCTGTTTTTT	CASRPLAGNTGELFF
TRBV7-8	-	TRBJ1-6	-	TGTGCCAGCCTCTCCCGCGGTGCCATTAGAGATTCACCCCTCCACTTT	CASLSRGAIRDSPLHF
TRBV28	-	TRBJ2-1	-	TGTGCCAGCAGATTAACACAGGGTGAGCAGTTCTTC	CASRLTQGEQFF
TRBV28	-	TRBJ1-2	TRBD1	TGTGCCAGCACCTCGGGGACAGTTCTGTCGAGTAACTATGGCTACACCTTC	CASTSGTVLSSNYGYTF
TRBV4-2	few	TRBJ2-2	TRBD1	TGTGCCAGCAGGGTACAGGGGGCCGGGGAGCTGTTTTTT	CASRVQGAGELFF
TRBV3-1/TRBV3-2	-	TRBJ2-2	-	TGTGCCAGCAGCCAATTCAGTAACACCGGGGAGCTGTTTTTT	CASSQFSNTGELFF
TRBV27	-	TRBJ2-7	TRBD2	TGTGCCAGCAGTCCACGGACTAGCGGGGGACCCTACTCCTACGAGCAGTACTTC	CASSPRTSGGPYSYEQYF
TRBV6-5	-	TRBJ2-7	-	TGTGCCAGCAGTCAGGGGTCTCGGGAGCAGTACTTC	CASSQGSREQYF
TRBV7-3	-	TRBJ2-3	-	TGTGCCAGCAGCCCGCAGGGGCCACTTGGCACAGATACGCAGTATTTT	CASSPQGPLGTDTQYF
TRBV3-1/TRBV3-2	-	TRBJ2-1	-	TGTGCCAGCAGCGATCCTTCGGAGCTCTACAATGAGCAGTTCTTC	CASSDPSELYNEQFF
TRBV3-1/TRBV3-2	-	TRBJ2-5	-	TGTGCCAGCAGCCAAAAGAGAGAGACCCAGTACTTC	CASSQKRETQYF
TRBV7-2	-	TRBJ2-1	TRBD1	TGTGCCAGCAGCTTCGACAGGGAGCCCTACAATGAGCAGTTCTTC	CASSFDREPYNEQFF
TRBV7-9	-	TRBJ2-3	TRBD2	TGTGCCAGCAGCTTAGGTCTAGCGGGAGAGAAGCAGTATTTT	CASSLGLAGEKQYF
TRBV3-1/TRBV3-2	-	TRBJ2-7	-	TGTGCCAGCAGCCAAGAGGCCGGGGGTGTGCCCTACGAGCAGTACTTC	CASSQEAGGVPYEQYF
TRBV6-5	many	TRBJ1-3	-	TGTGCCAGCAGCATGGGGGCCAAGACTGGAAACACCATATATTTT	CASSMGAKTGNTIYF
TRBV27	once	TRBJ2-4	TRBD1	TGTGCCAGCATGCGGCAGGGGACAGGAAACATTCAGTACTTC	CASMRQGTGNIQYF
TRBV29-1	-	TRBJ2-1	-	TGCAGCGTTGAAGTGGGAGCGGGTGAGCAGTTCTTC	CSVEVGAGEQFF
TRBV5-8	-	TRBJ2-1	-	TGTGCCAGCAGCTCCCAGGGTTACAATGAGCAGTTCTTC	CASSSQGYNEQFF
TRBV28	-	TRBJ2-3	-	TGTGCCAGCAGTTTACCAGCGGATACGCAGTATTTT	CASSLPADTQYF
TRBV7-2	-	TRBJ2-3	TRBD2	TGTGCCAGCAGCTTAGACCCTAGCGGGGGGGCTGGTCGCGCAAATACGCAGTATTTT	CASSLDPSGGAGRANTQYF
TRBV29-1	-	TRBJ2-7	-	TGCAGCGTATCCCGGGACACCTACGAGCAGTACTTC	CSVSRDTYEQYF
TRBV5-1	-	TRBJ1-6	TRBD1	TGCGCCAGCAGCTTTTCTGAGGACAGGGTTAATTCACCCCTCCACTTT	CASSFSEDRVNSPLHF
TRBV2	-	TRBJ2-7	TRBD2	TGTGCCAGCAGTGACCCTTCGACGAGGACTAGCGGAGGCTCCTACGAGCAGTACTTC	CASSDPSTRTSGGSYEQYF
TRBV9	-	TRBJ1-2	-	TGTGCCAGCAGCGTAGCTCCGGGAAATAACTATGGCTACACCTTC	CASSVAPGNNYGYTF
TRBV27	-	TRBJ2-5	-	TGTGCCAGCAGTTTAAGTTTACCCCAGTCAGAGACCCAGTACTTC	CASSLSLPQSETQYF
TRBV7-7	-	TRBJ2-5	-	TGTGCCAGCAGCCCTCCGGGGTCGGGAGAGACCCAGTACTTC	CASSPPGSGETQYF
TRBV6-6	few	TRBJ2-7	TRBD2	TGTGCCAGCATCAACGCGGGGGAGAGCTCCTACGAGCAGTACTTC	CASINAGESSYEQYF
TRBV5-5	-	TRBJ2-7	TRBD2	TGTGCCAGCAGCTCCCCACCGGGACTAGATCTGGAGCAGTACTTC	CASSSPPGLDLEQYF
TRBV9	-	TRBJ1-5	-	TGTGCCAGCAGCGTAGTTAAATTGGGGGGGGGACAGCCCCAGCATTTT	CASSVVKLGGGQPQHF
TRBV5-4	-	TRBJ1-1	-	TGTGCCAGCAGCTTGAAGGCGCAGGGGTCGCACACTGAAGCTTTCTTT	CASSLKAQGSHTEAFF
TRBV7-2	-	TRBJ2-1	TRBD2	TGTGCCAGCAGTCGGAGTCAGGCGGGGGGCTCCTACAATGAGCAGTTCTTC	CASSRSQAGGSYNEQFF
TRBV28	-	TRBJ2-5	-	TGTGCCAGCAGTAGGCAGGCGGCGGGGGAGACCCAGTACTTC	CASSRQAAGETQYF
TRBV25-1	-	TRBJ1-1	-	TGTGCCAGCAGTTCTCGACCGGGATTTGAAGCTTTCTTT	CASSSRPGFEAFF
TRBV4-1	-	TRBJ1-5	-	TGCGCCAGCAGCCAAGATCCGAGGCACAGCAATCAGCCCCAGCATTTT	CASSQDPRHSNQPQHF
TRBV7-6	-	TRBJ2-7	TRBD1	TGTGCCAGCAGTTTAACCGGGACAGGGGTTTACGAGCAGTACTTC	CASSLTGTGVYEQYF
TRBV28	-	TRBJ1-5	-	TGTGCCAGCAGTTTGGGGGCATGGAGCAATCAGCCCCAGCATTTT	CASSLGAWSNQPQHF
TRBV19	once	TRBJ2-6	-	TGTGCCAGTACCCAGGGGTCCTCTGGGGCCAACGTCCTGACTTTC	CASTQGSSGANVLTF
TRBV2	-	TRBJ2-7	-	TGTGCCAGCAGTGAAGGGGACACGGGTTACGAGCAGTACTTC	CASSEGDTGYEQYF
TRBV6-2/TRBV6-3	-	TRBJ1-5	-	TGTGCCAGCAGTTTCCAGGGAGGGGGTAGCAATCAGCCCCAGCATTTT	CASSFQGGGSNQPQHF
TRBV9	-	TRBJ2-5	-	TGTGCCAGCAGCCCCTCCCCCCGAGAGACCCAGTACTTC	CASSPSPRETQYF
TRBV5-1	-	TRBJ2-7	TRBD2	TGCGCCAGCAGCTTGGGACTAGCGGGGGACTCGGACGAGCAGTACTTC	CASSLGLAGDSDEQYF
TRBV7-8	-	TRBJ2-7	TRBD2	TGTGCCAGCAGCTCTGGGACTACGTCCCCGTTGGGAGTCTACGAGCAGTACTTC	CASSSGTTSPLGVYEQYF
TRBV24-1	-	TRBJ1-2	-	TGTGCCACCAGTGACCGGGTCTATGGCTACACCTTC	CATSDRVYGYTF
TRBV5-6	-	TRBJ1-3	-	TGTGCCAGCAGCCTGAAAAACAGGGCGGGAAACACCATATATTTT	CASSLKNRAGNTIYF
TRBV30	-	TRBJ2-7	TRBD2	TGTGCCTGGAGTGGGTACGGCGGGAGATCCTACGAGCAGTACTTC	CAWSGYGGRSYEQYF
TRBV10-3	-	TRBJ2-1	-	TGTGCCATCAGTGAAGTAAGGGGGAATGAGCAGTTCTTC	CAISEVRGNEQFF
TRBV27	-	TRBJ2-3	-	TGTGCCAGCACCCGAGCGGGCTACACAGATACGCAGTATTTT	CASTRAGYTDTQYF
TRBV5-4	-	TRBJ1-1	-	TGTGCCAGCAGCTTGGCCAAGGGGGTGAACACTGAAGCTTTCTTT	CASSLAKGVNTEAFF
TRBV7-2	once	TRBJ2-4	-	TGTGCCAGCAGCGAACAATTCATGGCCAAAAACATTCAGTACTTC	CASSEQFMAKNIQYF
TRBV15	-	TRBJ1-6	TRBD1	TGTGCCACCAGCAGAGATATAGCTCTTGGGGACAGGGCTTCACCCCTCCACTTT	CATSRDIALGDRASPLHF
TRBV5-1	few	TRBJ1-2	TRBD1	TGCGCCAGCAGCTTGGAACAGGGGTCCGGCTACACCTTC	CASSLEQGSGYTF
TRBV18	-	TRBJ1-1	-	TGTGCCAGCTCACCGAGGGGGAACTTTAACACTGAAGCTTTCTTT	CASSPRGNFNTEAFF